This TCR beta chain was sequenced during a study of blood T cell repertoires in COVID-19. Germline CDR1 reads LGHNT; CDR2 reads FRNRAP. Trimming removed 1 base from V and 0 bases from J, with 10 bases in between. The CDR3 length is 15 residues. Libraries were prepared by immunoSEQ multiplex PCR; TCRdb keeps only in-frame clonotypes and omits some of them. The table lists around 200,000 clones, approximately 86% of them singletons. The TCR comes from a man aged 70-80 years with acute or convalescent COVID-19. Sequencing was done on a sample of peripheral blood. The chain uses TRBV12-5 and TRBJ2-7; D is ambiguous. CDR3 residues: CASGLGLRSSYEQYF. In DNA, the CDR3 is TGTGCTAGTGGTTTGGGACTTAGAAGCTCCTACGAGCAGTACTTC.